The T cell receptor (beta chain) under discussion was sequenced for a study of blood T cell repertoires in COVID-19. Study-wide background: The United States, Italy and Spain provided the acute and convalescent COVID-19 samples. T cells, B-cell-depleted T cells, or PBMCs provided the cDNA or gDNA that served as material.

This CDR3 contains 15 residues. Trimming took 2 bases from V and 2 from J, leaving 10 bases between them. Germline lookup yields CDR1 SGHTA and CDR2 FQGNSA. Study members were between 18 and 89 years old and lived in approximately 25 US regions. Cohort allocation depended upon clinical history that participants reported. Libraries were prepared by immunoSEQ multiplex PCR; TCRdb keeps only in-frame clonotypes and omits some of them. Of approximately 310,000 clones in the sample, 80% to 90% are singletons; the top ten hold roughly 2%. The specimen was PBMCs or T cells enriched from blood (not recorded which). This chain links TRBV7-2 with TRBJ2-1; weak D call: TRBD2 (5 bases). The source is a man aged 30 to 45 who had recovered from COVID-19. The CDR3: CASSLPHGAYNEQFF. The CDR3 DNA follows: TGTGCCAGCAGCTTACCGCACGGGGCCTACAATGAGCAGTTCTTC.